These 27 T cell receptor beta chains came from one sample sequenced in a study of neurological immune-mediated disorders. Each CDR3 protein gets one entry after TCRdb re-called the 5' RACE reads with MiXCR. The table records approximately 40,000 distinct CDR3 sequences, roughly 3.8% of them present only once. Sequenced sample: PBMCs. These receptors all stem from a man aged 25 to 40 with multiple sclerosis.

In its sample, this clonotype was seen many times. The J gene is TRBJ2-1, the V gene TRBV10-1, with TRBD1 matching 9 bases. This CDR3 has 16 residues. V was pared by 0 bases and J by 5 bases, with 5 bases of the junction left unmatched. CDR1 and CDR2 from the germline V gene are WNHNN and SYGVQD (reference sequence). CDR3 nucleotides: TGCGCCAGCAGTGAGTCTACGGGACAGGGTAACAATGAGCAGTTCTTC. It codes for CASSESTGQGNNEQFF.

This clonotype has a count of ten or more. This chain uses TRBV14 with TRBJ1-2, with D possibly TRBD1 on 6 matching bases. Germline CDR1 reads SGHDN; CDR2 reads FVKESK. V was cut by 1 base and J by 4 bases, with 13 bases left in between. There are 15 residues in the CDR3. This CDR3 reads CASSQAPGVVYGYTF. CDR3 bases: TGTGCCAGCAGCCAAGCCCCAGGGGTGGTCTATGGCTACACCTTC.

This clonotype was observed many times. The chain joins TRBV27 to TRBJ2-1; possibly TRBD2 for D (5 bases). The V and J ends lost 6 bases and 3 bases respectively, with 18 bases between them. Germline loops: CDR1 MNHEY, CDR2 SMNVEV (reference sequence). The CDR3 runs 16 residues. CDR3 amino acids: CASRLLSGYLYNEQFF. CDR3 nucleotide sequence: TGTGCCAGCAGACTTCTCAGCGGATACCTCTACAATGAGCAGTTCTTC.

This clonotype was seen many times. The chain has TRBV4-2 and TRBJ1-2, with D possibly being TRBD1 (5 bases). There are 16 residues in the CDR3. V lost 0 bases to trimming and J lost 2 bases, with 13 bases between them. Germline-derived CDR1 and CDR2 are LGHNA and YNFKEQ. CDR3 nucleotides: TGTGCCAGCAGCCAAGATCGGGACGGGCCCAACTATGGCTACACCTTC. It yields the protein CASSQDRDGPNYGYTF.

This clonotype was observed a handful of times. This chain joins TRBV5-5 and TRBJ1-2, with a possible D match to TRBD1 (5 bases). Germline CDR1 SGHKS, CDR2 YYEKEE (reference sequence). Trimming removed 2 bases from V and 8 bases from J, with 16 bases in between. The CDR3 totals 14 residues. CDR3 in DNA: TGTGCCAGCAGCTTTCAATCGGGGCGGAGCGGCTACACCTTC. Amino acid sequence: CASSFQSGRSGYTF.

This clonotype has ten or more counts. The V and J genes are TRBV20-1 and TRBJ2-4; TRBD2 matches at 8 bases. J was trimmed by 4 bases and V by 3 bases; bases with no gene match: 5. The germline gives CDR1 DFQATT, CDR2 SNEGSKA (reference sequence). The length of the CDR3 is 14 residues. Here the CDR3 reads CSASGAGGKNIQYF. In DNA form, the CDR3 reads TGCAGTGCTAGTGGTGCGGGGGGTAAAAACATTCAGTACTTC.

This clonotype was observed at least ten times. The gene calls are TRBV4-2 and TRBJ2-3; D tentatively reads TRBD1 or TRBD2 (5 bases each). V dropped 0 bases and J dropped 1 base, with 11 bases sitting between them. Germline V CDR1 and CDR2: LGHNA, YNFKEQ. The CDR3 is made up of 16 amino acids. The CDR3 spells CASSQDWGTGTDTQYF. The CDR3 DNA reads TGTGCCAGCAGCCAAGATTGGGGGACCGGCACAGATACGCAGTATTTT.

This clonotype was observed at least ten times. This chain uses TRBV5-1 with TRBJ1-1; no clear D gene. Germline V lookup: CDR1 SGHRS, CDR2 YFSETQ. The V gene lost 1 base and the J gene lost 5 bases, with 18 bases spanning the gap. The CDR3 contains 16 residues. This CDR3 reads CASSLRGGVRRTEAFF. CDR3 nucleotides: TGCGCCAGCAGCTTGAGAGGAGGCGTGAGGCGAACTGAAGCTTTCTTT.

This clonotype was seen ten or more times. The chain employs TRBV20-1 and TRBJ2-5; TRBD2 aligns across 9 bases. CDR1 DFQATT and CDR2 SNEGSKA come from the germline V gene (reference sequence). J gave up 6 bases and V 6 bases, and 14 bases lay outside the gene matches. The CDR3 loop spans 15 amino acids. CDR3 region: CSAPPGSGGPQTQYF. CDR3 bases: TGCAGTGCCCCCCCCGGTAGCGGGGGCCCACAGACCCAGTACTTC.

Many counts were recorded for this clonotype. This rearrangement joins TRBV24-1 to TRBJ2-1; the match to TRBD1 covers 9 bases. Trimming removed 1 base from V and 5 bases from J; junction bases left unmatched: 5. The CDR3 extends over 16 amino acids. Germline CDR1 is KGHDR and CDR2 is SFDVKD. CDR3 sequence (DNA): TGTGCCACCAGTGATTTTAAGGGACAGGGACACAATGAGCAGTTCTTC. It yields the protein CATSDFKGQGHNEQFF.

This clonotype was picked up many times. V is TRBV7-6 and J is TRBJ1-4; perhaps TRBD1 as D (6 bases). There are 16 residues in the CDR3. CDR1 is SGHVS, CDR2 FNYEAQ, per germline. Trimming took 5 bases from V and 0 from J, leaving 13 bases between them. CDR3 in DNA: TGTGCCAGCAGCCTCGGACAGAGAACAACTAATGAAAAACTGTTTTTT. Translated: CASSLGQRTTNEKLFF. Full variable domain (missing parts from reference TRBV7-6 and TRBJ1-4): GAGVSQSPRYKVTKRGQDVALRCDPISGHVSLYWYRQALGQGPEFLTYFNYEAQQDKSGLPNDRFSAERPEGSISTLTIQRTEQRDSAMYRCASSLGQRTTNEKLFFGSGTQLSVL.

The sample holds many counts of this clonotype. The CDR3 sequence: CASSPGHSPSYEQYF. The CDR3 coding sequence is TGCGCCAGCAGTCCGGGACACTCACCTTCCTACGAGCAGTACTTC. The chain carries TRBV5-1 and TRBJ2-7; weak D call: TRBD1 (6 bases). In germline, CDR1 is SGHRS, CDR2 YFSETQ. CDR3 length: 15 amino acids. Trimming left V 5 bases short and J 1 base short, with 16 bases between.

This clonotype was counted many times. This chain links TRBV7-8 with TRBJ1-6; no firm D call. Trimming left V 5 bases short and J 2 bases short, with 4 bases between. Germline V gene lookup returns CDR1 SGHVS and CDR2 FQNEAQ. This CDR3 contains 13 residues. CDR3 DNA: TGTGCCAGCAGCCTTCCCTATAATTCACCCCTCCACTTT. This gives the protein CASSLPYNSPLHF.

This clonotype occurred many times. Mismatch with germline at one junction end may stem from a read error. The J gene is TRBJ2-7, the V gene TRBV5-1; D perhaps matches TRBD1 (6 bases). The CDR3 runs 15 residues. The germline CDR1 and CDR2 sequences are SGHRS and YFSETQ. CDR3 nucleotides: TGCGCCAGCAGGTTGGACAGTCCTACGACCTACGAGCAGTACTTC. It codes for CASRLDSPTTYEQYF. Based on the CDR3 plus reference TRBV5-1 and TRBJ2-7, the full variable domain is KAGVTQTPRYLIKTRGQQVTLSCSPISGHRSVSWYQQTPGQGLQFLFEYFSETQRNKGNFPGRFSGRQFSNSRSEMNVSTLELGDSALYLCASRLDSPTTYEQYFGPGTRLTVT.

This clonotype was counted at least ten times. This rearrangement joins TRBV5-1 to TRBJ2-1; 7 bases fit TRBD2. This CDR3 comprises 13 residues. After removal of 7 bases from V and 8 bases from J, the junction contained 9 bases not matched to a gene. CDR1 and CDR2 (germline): SGHRS, YFSETQ. The CDR3 sequence: CASDTGLGHEQFF. The DNA of the CDR3 is TGCGCCAGCGATACCGGACTAGGCCATGAGCAGTTCTTC.

The chain recombines TRBV24-1 with TRBJ2-1, with D possibly TRBD1 on 6 matching bases. CDR3 length: 13 residues. Germline-derived CDR1 and CDR2 are KGHDR and SFDVKD. V lost 3 bases to trimming and J lost 9 bases, with 11 bases between them. CDR3 region: CATSDRATGEQFF. CDR3 coding DNA: TGTGCCACCAGTGATCGCGCGACAGGTGAGCAGTTCTTC.

This clonotype occurred many times. The chain is built from TRBV3-1 and TRBJ1-1; no clear D gene. This CDR3 is 15 amino acids long. V gave up 0 bases and J gave up 1 base, with 9 bases separating them. The germline gives CDR1 LGHDT, CDR2 YNNKEL (reference sequence). This chain's CDR3 is CASSQEGSGNTEAFF. The CDR3 DNA is TGTGCCAGCAGCCAAGAGGGCAGCGGGAACACTGAAGCTTTCTTT.

The table lists this clonotype with many counts. The chain links TRBV12-3 or TRBV12-4 to TRBJ1-1; D is unresolved. Trimming took 6 bases from V and 1 from J, leaving 9 bases between them. The CDR3 consists of 13 residues. CDR3 sequence: CASSKVRNTEAFF. CDR3 DNA: TGTGCCAGCAGCAAAGTTAGGAACACTGAAGCTTTCTTT.

The V call is TRBV27, the J call TRBJ1-1; D call uncertain. The germline V gene encodes CDR1 MNHEY and CDR2 SMNVEV (reference sequence). CDR3 length equals 13 residues. Trimming pared 4 bases from V and 4 bases from J, leaving 10 bases between. DNA of the CDR3: TGTGCCAGCAGTTCCCTGGGCCTCACTGAAGCTTTCTTT. Residues: CASSSLGLTEAFF.

There are many counts of this clonotype. The chain carries TRBV4-1 and TRBJ2-5; D perhaps matches TRBD2 (6 bases). V lost 4 bases and J 5 bases, leaving 11 bases between the germline ends. CDR1 and CDR2 (germline): MGHRA, YSYEKL. CDR3 length: 13 amino acids. The CDR3 DNA follows: TGCGCCAGCAGCCGCGGGGATTCGGAGACCCAGTACTTC. It translates to CASSRGDSETQYF.

The rearrangement uses TRBV6-1 and TRBJ1-2; D remains ambiguous. The CDR3 has 12 amino acids. CDR1 MNHNS and CDR2 SASEGT come from the germline V gene. Trimming removed 5 bases at V and 3 bases at J, with 7 bases between. In nucleotides, the CDR3 is TGTGCCAGCAGTTTCCCTTACTATGGCTACACCTTC. It is translated as CASSFPYYGYTF.

At least ten counts were recorded for this clonotype. This rearrangement joins TRBV5-1 to TRBJ1-6; 9 nucleotides line up with TRBD1. Germline V gene lookup returns CDR1 SGHRS and CDR2 YFSETQ. V was clipped by 4 bases and J by 7 bases; unmatched bases: 3. The CDR3 length is 14 residues. The CDR3 DNA follows: TGCGCCAGCAGCGCGGGACAGGGAAATTCACCCCTCCACTTT. Its translation is CASSAGQGNSPLHF.

This clonotype was seen many times. The chain combines TRBV29-1 with TRBJ2-7; 8 bases line up with TRBD1. Germline CDR1 is SQVTM and CDR2 is ANQGSEA. Unmatched junction bases numbered 12, after V lost 6 bases and J lost 5 bases. The CDR3 length is 14 residues. The CDR3 loop is CSVDRGQVGNEQYF. In DNA, the CDR3 is TGCAGCGTAGACCGGGGACAGGTCGGGAACGAGCAGTACTTC.

At least ten counts were recorded for this clonotype. The V call is TRBV10-3, the J call TRBJ1-3; D might be TRBD1 (5 bases). The CDR3 totals 16 residues. Germline V CDR1 and CDR2: ENHRY, SYGVKD. V was cut by 1 base and J by 3 bases, with 13 bases left in between. The CDR3 region is CAISEWTGEDGNTIYF. The DNA of the CDR3 is TGTGCCATCAGTGAGTGGACGGGGGAAGATGGAAACACCATATATTTT.

This clonotype is classed as medium-sized. This chain joins TRBV7-9 and TRBJ1-4; no clear D gene. Germline CDR1 SEHNR, CDR2 FQNEAQ (reference sequence). The CDR3 consists of 16 residues. V was clipped by 5 bases and J by 0 bases, with 13 bases between them. CDR3 DNA: TGTGCCAGCAGCCCCCTTTCGGGTGCAACTAATGAAAAACTGTTTTTT. It yields the protein CASSPLSGATNEKLFF.

A few counts support this clonotype. The chain employs TRBV20-1 and TRBJ1-1, with 7 nucleotides matching TRBD1. The CDR3 spans 12 residues. V was pared by 6 bases and J by 6 bases, with 7 bases of the junction left unmatched. Germline loops: CDR1 DFQATT, CDR2 SNEGSKA (reference sequence). The CDR3 DNA reads as TGCAGTGCGTCCAGGGGGGGATCTGAAGCTTTCTTT. This sequence encodes CSASRGGSEAFF.

By its share, this clonotype is medium-sized. This chain connects TRBV5-1 to TRBJ1-3; D is ambiguous. V shed 1 base and J shed 4 bases, with 9 bases lying between them. Per the germline V gene, CDR1 is SGHRS and CDR2 is YFSETQ. The CDR3 is made up of 14 amino acids. CDR3 nucleotides: TGCGCCAGCAGCTTGTACGGGGAAGGAAACACCATATATTTT. Protein product: CASSLYGEGNTIYF.